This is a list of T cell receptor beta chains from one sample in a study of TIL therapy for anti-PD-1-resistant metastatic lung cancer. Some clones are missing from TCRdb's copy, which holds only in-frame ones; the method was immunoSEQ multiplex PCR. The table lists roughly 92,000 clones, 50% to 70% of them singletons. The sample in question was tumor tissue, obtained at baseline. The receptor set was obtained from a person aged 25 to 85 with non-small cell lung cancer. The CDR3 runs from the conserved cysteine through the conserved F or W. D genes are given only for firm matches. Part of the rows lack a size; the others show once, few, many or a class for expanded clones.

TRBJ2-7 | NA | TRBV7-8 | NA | TGTGCCAGCAGCGCCGACATTCGTCCCTACGAGCAGTACTTC | CASSADIRPYEQYF
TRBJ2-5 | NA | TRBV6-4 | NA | TGTGCCAGCAGCCCGGGACACCAACAAGAGACCCAGTACTTC | CASSPGHQQETQYF
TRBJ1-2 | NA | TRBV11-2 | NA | TGTGCCAGCAGTAATCTGGTAACGCGGGCTAACTATGGCTACACCTTC | CASSNLVTRANYGYTF
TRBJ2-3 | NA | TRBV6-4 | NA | TGTGCCAGCAGCCTAGTGGTGGAAGATACGCAGTATTTT | CASSLVVEDTQYF
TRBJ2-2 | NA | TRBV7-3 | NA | TGTGCCAGCAGCCCGTTAAACACCGGGGAGCTGTTTTTT | CASSPLNTGELFF
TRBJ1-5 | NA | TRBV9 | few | TGTGCCAGCAGCCCAGCTCCGGAAGGAGCCCAGCATTTT | CASSPAPEGAQHF
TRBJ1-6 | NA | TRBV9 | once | TGTGCCAGCAGCGTAGTTTCAGGCCCGGGAGGATCACCCCTCCACTTT | CASSVVSGPGGSPLHF
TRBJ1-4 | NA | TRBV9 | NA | TGTGCCAGCAGCTCTCGTTTCGGGACTACGGATGAAAAACTGTTTTTT | CASSSRFGTTDEKLFF
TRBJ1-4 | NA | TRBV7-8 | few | TGTGCCAGCAGCTTATCCCGCACTGCGAATGAAAAACTGTTTTTT | CASSLSRTANEKLFF
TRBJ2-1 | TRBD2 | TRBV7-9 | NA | TGTGCCAGCAGCTTACCGGGACTAACGGAGGGATACAATGAGCAGTTCTTC | CASSLPGLTEGYNEQFF
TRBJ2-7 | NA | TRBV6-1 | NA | TGTGCCAGCAGTGAATACGGGGAGTCCTACGAGCAGTACTTC | CASSEYGESYEQYF
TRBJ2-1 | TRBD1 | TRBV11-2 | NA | TGTGCCAGCAGCCCAAGGACAGGGTGGAATGAGCAGTTCTTC | CASSPRTGWNEQFF
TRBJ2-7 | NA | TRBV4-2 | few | TGTGCCAGCAGCCAAGATCGAGAGGGTAGATTCTACGAGCAGTACTTC | CASSQDREGRFYEQYF
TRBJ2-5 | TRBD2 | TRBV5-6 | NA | TGTGCCAGCCAGCGGGGTTATCAGTACCAAGAGACCCAGTACTTC | CASQRGYQYQETQYF
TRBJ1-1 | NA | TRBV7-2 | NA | TGTGCCAGCAGGGGACCGGGACACACTGAAGCTTTCTTT | CASRGPGHTEAFF
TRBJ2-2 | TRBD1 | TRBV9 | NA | TGTGCCAGCAGCGTAGGCGGACAGGGAAGTGCCGGGGAGCTGTTTTTT | CASSVGGQGSAGELFF
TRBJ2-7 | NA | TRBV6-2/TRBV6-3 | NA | TGTGCCAGCAGCCCAAGCTCCTACGAGCAGTACTTC | CASSPSSYEQYF
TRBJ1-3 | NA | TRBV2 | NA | TGTGCCAGCAGTGAACTGTTGGGGACCACTGGAAACACCATATATTTT | CASSELLGTTGNTIYF
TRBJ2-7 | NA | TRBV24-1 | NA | TGTGCCACCAGTGATTTAGGCCATGAGGACGAGCAGTACTTC | CATSDLGHEDEQYF
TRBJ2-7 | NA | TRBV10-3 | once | TGTGCCATCAGTCCGGGCGGGACTTACGAGCAGTACTTC | CAISPGGTYEQYF
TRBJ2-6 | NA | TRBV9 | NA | TGTGCCAGCAGCCCTTGGCACAGCTTATCTGGGGCCAACGTCCTGACTTTC | CASSPWHSLSGANVLTF
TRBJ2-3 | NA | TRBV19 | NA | TGTGCCAGTAGTATGTCCCGGGACACGACAGATACGCAGTATTTT | CASSMSRDTTDTQYF
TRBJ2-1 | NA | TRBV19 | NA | TGTGCCAGTAGTATAGATCGGGGGAACTCTCCGGATCAGCAGTTCTTC | CASSIDRGNSPDQQFF
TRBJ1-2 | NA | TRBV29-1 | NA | TGCAGCTGGGGTCCGTTGGACTATGGCTACACCTTC | CSWGPLDYGYTF
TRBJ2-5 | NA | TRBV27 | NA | TGTGCCAGCAGCCCTGGCCCTGGGGAGACCCAGTACTTC | CASSPGPGETQYF
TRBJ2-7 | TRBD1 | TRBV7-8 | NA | TGTGCCAGCAGCATACCGGGACAGAACTCCTACGAGCAGTACTTC | CASSIPGQNSYEQYF
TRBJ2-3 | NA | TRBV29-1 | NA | TGCAGCGCCTCCGCTAGCACAGATACGCAGTATTTT | CSASASTDTQYF
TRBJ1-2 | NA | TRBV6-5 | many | TGTGCCAGCAGTTACTTGGGCTATGGCTACACCTTC | CASSYLGYGYTF
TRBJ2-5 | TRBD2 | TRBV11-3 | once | TGTGCCAGCAGCTTCGGGGGACTAGCGGCGAGGGGCCAAGAGACCCAGTACTTC | CASSFGGLAARGQETQYF
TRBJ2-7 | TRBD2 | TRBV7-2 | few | TGTGCCAGCAGCTTAGGACTAGCGGGATACTCTCAGTACTTC | CASSLGLAGYSQYF
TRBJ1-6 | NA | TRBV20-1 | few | TGCAGTGCTAGTGGTCAGAGGATTAATTCACCCCTCCACTTT | CSASGQRINSPLHF
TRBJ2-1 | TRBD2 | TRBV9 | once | TGTGCCAGCAGCGTAGTACCCGGGACTAGCCTCAATGAGCAGTTCTTC | CASSVVPGTSLNEQFF
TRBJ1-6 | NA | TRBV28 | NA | TGTGCCAGCAGTCCCGACAGGCGGGATTCACCCCTCCACTTT | CASSPDRRDSPLHF
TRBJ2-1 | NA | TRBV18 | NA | TGTGCCAGCTCAGCACACGTGGGAGATTACAATGAGCAGTTCTTC | CASSAHVGDYNEQFF
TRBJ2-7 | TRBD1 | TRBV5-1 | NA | TGCGCCAGCAGCCCCGGGACAGGGGGTAACGAGCAGTACTTC | CASSPGTGGNEQYF
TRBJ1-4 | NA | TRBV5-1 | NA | TGCGCCAGCAGCTCGCCGAACTCGGGGAAAGAAAAACTGTTTTTT | CASSSPNSGKEKLFF
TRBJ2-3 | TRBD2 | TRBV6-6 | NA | TGTGCCAGCAGTCTCCTCCGGACGGGAGGCCTCACAGATACGCAGTATTTT | CASSLLRTGGLTDTQYF
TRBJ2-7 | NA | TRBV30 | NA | TGTGCCTGGAGGGGCTACGAGCAGTACTTC | CAWRGYEQYF
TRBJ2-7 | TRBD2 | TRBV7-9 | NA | TGTGCCACAAAGCGGGAGGGGTACGAGCAGTACTTC | CATKREGYEQYF
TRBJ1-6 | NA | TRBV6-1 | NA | TGTGCCAGCAGTGAAGGGTGGAGCTCCTATAATTCACCCCTCCACTTT | CASSEGWSSYNSPLHF
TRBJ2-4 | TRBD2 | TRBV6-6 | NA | TGTGCCAGCAGTCCTCTTCCGGGACTAGCGCGAGGAGGAGAAAACATTCAGTACTTC | CASSPLPGLARGGENIQYF
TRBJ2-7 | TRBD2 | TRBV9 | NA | TGTGCCAGCAGCGTAGCGGCGGGAGGGTCGTACGAGCAGTACTTC | CASSVAAGGSYEQYF
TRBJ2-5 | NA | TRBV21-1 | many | TGTGCCAGCAGCAAAGGAAGCCCTTACTTC | CASSKGSPYF
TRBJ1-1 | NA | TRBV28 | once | TGTGCCAGCAGTTTACTCAGGGGTCGGGCTTTCTTT | CASSLLRGRAFF
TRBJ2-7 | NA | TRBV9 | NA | TGTGCCAGCAGCGTGGGTCTAGACCCCTACGAGCAGTACTTC | CASSVGLDPYEQYF
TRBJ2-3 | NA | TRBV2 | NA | TGTGCCAGCAGTGACCCTACCCGAGCCCTGAGGCCAGATACGCAGTATTTT | CASSDPTRALRPDTQYF
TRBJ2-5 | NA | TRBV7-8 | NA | TGTGCCAGCAGCTCCGGGTGGACAGAGACCCAGTACTTC | CASSSGWTETQYF
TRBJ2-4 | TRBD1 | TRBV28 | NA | TGTGCCAGCAGTACCCTCATTACAGGGGGCGGAAACATTCAGTACTTC | CASSTLITGGGNIQYF
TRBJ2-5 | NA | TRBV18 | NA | TGTGCCAGCTCACGCGAGACCACTGAAGAGACCCAGTACTTC | CASSRETTEETQYF
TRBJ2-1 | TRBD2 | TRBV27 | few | TGTGCCAGCAGTTCCCCGAGCGGGAGGGCCTACAATGAGCAGTTCTTC | CASSSPSGRAYNEQFF
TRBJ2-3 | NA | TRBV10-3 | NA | TGTGCCATCAGTGATGGCAGAAACACAGATACGCAGTATTTT | CAISDGRNTDTQYF
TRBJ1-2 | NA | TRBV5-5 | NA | TGTGCCAGCAGCCTACCGAACACCGCTAACTATGGCTACACCTTC | CASSLPNTANYGYTF
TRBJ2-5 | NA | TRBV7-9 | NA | TGTGCCAGCAGCTTATTCTCCTTGCGGGCGGACACCCAGTACTTC | CASSLFSLRADTQYF
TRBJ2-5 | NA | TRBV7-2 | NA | TGTGCCAGCAGCTCCTTGACGAGGGAGACCCAGTACTTC | CASSSLTRETQYF
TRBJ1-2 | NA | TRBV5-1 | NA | TGCGCCAGCAGCTCCGGCAGGGGAAGTGAAGGCTACACCTTC | CASSSGRGSEGYTF
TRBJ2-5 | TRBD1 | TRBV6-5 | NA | TGTGCCACCAAAGGACAGGGAACAGAGACCCAGTACTTC | CATKGQGTETQYF
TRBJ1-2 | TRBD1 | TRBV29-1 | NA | TGCAGCGTTGAAGGAGGGGGCCCGAACTATGGCTACACCTTC | CSVEGGGPNYGYTF
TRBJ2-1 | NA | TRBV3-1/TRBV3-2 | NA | TGTGCCAGCAGCCCATTTGGCAATGAGCAGTTCTTC | CASSPFGNEQFF
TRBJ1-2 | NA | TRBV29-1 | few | TGCAGCGTTGTGCTAGGGGAAGGTGGCTACACCTTC | CSVVLGEGGYTF